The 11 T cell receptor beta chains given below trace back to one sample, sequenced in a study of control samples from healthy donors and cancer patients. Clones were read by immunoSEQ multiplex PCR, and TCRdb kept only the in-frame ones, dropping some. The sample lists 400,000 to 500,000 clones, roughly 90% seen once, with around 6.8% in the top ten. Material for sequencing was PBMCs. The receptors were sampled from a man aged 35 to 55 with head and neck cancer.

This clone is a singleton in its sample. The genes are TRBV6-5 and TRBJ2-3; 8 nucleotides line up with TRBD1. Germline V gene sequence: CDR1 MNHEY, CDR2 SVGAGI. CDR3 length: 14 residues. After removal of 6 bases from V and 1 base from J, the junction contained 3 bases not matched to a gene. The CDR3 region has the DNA TGTGCCAGCAGGATGGACAGGGGCACAGATACGCAGTATTTT. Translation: CASRMDRGTDTQYF.

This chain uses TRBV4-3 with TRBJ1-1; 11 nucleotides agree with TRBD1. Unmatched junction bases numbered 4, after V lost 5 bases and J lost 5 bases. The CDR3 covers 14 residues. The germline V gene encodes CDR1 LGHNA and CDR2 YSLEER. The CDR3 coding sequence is TGCGCCAGCAGCTGGGGGACAGGGGGAACTGAAGCTTTCTTT. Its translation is CASSWGTGGTEAFF.

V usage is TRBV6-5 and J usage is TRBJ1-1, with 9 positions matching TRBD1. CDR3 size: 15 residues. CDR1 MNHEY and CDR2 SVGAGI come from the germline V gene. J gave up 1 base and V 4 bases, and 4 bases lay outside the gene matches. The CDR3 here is CASSLSTGGNTEAFF. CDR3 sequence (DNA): TGTGCCAGCAGTTTATCGACAGGGGGGAACACTGAAGCTTTCTTT.

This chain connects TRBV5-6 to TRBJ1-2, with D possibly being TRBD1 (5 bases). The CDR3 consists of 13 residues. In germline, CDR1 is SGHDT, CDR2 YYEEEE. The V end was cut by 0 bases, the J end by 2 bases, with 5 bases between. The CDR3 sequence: CASSLAGNYGYTF. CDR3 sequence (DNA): TGTGCCAGCAGCTTGGCAGGGAACTATGGCTACACCTTC.

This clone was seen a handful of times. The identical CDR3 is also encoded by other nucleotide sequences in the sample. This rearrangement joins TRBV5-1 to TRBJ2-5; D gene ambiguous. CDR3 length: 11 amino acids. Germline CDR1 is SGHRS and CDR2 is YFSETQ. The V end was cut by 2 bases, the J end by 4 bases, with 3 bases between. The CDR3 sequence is CASSFGETQYF. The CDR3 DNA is TGCGCCAGCAGCTTTGGAGAGACCCAGTACTTC. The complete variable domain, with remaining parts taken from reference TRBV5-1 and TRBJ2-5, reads KAGVTQTPRYLIKTRGQQVTLSCSPISGHRSVSWYQQTPGQGLQFLFEYFSETQRNKGNFPGRFSGRQFSNSRSEMNVSTLELGDSALYLCASSFGETQYFGPGTRLLVL.

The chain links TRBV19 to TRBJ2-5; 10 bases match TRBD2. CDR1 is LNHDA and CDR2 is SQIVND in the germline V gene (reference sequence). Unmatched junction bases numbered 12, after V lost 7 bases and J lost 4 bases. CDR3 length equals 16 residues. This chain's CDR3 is CASTFSSGSGRETQYF. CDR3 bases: TGTGCCAGTACCTTTTCTAGCGGGAGTGGACGAGAGACCCAGTACTTC.

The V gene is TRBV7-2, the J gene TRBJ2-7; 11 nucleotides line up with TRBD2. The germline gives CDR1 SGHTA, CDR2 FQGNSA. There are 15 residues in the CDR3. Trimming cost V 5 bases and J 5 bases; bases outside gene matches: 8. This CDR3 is CASSPGLAEVNEQYF. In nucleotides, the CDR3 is TGTGCCAGCAGCCCGGGACTAGCGGAGGTGAACGAGCAGTACTTC.

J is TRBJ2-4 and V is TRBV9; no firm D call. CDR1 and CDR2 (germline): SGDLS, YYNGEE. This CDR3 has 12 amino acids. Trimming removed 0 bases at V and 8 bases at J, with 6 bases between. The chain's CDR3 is CASSVVGYIQYF. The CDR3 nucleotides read TGTGCCAGCAGCGTAGTCGGCTACATTCAGTACTTC.

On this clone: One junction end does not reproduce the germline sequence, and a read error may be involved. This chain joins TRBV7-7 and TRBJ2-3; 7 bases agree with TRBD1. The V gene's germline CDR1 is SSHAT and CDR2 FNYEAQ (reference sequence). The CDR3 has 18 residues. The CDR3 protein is CASSLKSPGQTSTDTQYF. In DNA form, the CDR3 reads TGTGCTAGCAGCTTAAAATCTCCGGGACAGACTAGCACAGATACGCAGTATTTT. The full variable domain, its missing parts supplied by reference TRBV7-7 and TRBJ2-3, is GAGVSQSPRYKVTKRGQDVTLRCDPISSHATLYWYQQALGQGPEFLTYFNYEAQPDKSGLPSDRFSAERPEGSISTLTIQRTEQRDSAMYRCASSLKSPGQTSTDTQYFGPGTRLTVL.

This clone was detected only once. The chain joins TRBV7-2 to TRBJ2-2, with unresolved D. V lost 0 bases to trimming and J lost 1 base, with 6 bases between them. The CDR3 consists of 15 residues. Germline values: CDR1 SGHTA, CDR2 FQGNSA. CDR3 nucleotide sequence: TGTGCCAGCAGCTTAGCGACAATGAACACCGGGGAGCTGTTTTTT. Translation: CASSLATMNTGELFF.

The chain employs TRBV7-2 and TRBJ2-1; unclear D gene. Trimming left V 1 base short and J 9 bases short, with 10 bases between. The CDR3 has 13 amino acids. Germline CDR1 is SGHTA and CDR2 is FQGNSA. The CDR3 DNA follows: TGTGCCAGCAGCTTAGTTGGTAGTGGTGAGCAGTTCTTC. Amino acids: CASSLVGSGEQFF.